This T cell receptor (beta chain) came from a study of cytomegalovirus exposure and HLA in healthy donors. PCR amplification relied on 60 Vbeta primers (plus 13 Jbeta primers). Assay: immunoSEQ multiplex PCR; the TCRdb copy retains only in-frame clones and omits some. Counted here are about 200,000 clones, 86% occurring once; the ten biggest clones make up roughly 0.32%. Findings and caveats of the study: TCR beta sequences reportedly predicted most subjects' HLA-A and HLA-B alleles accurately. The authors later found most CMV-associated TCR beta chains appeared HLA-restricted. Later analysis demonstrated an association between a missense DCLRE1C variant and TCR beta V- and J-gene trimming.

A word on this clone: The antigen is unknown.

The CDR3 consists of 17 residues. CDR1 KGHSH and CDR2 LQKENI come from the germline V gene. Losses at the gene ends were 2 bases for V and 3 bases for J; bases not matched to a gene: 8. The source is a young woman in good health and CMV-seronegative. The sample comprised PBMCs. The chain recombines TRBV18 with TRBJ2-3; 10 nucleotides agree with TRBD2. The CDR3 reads CASSPREAGGRTDTQYF. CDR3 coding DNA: TGTGCCAGCTCACCAAGGGAAGCGGGAGGGCGGACAGATACGCAGTATTTT.